The TCR beta chain under discussion was sequenced for a study of CD8 T cells in ankylosing spondylitis. Study-level results: Clones linked to disease, bearing a CD8+ phenotype, were relatively rare in peripheral blood. Prior work had noted some motif variants in reactive arthritis blood and synovial fluid. Roughly eight highly homologous variants formed a TCR beta motif that appeared characteristic of ankylosing spondylitis blood. Enrichment of disease-linked clones was reportedly significant in matched ankylosing spondylitis synovial fluid.

There are a few counts of this clonotype. The antigen is not known. Per germline, CDR1 DFQATT and CDR2 SNEGSKA (reference sequence). Trimming cost V 3 bases and J 8 bases; bases outside gene matches: 9. There are 14 residues in the CDR3. TCRdb reanalysed the 5' RACE reads using MiXCR and keeps one entry per CDR3 protein. The sample lists about 90,000 distinct CDR3 sequences, 27% occurring once. The V gene is TRBV20-1, the J gene TRBJ2-1; 8 nucleotides match TRBD2. This receptor was taken from a male donor with ankylosing spondylitis or in good health (not recorded which). The sample was blood, either unsorted or a sorted T cell fraction (not recorded which). CDR3 sequence reads: CSARDGRASDEQFF. CDR3 DNA: TGCAGTGCTAGGGACGGGAGGGCCAGCGATGAGCAGTTCTTC.